The 32 T cell receptor beta chains below all came from one sample that was sequenced in a study of shared clonotypes between healthy human individuals. Cells designated naive CD8 were CD45RO-negative and were positively selected for CCR7, with terminally differentiated effector memory CD45RA+ cells excluded. Libraries were prepared by immunoSEQ multiplex PCR; TCRdb keeps only in-frame clonotypes and omits some of them. Of roughly 2 million clones listed, about 95% are singletons. Input material: naive CD8+ T cells sorted from blood. These receptors were obtained from a man aged 18 to 30 in good health.

The gene calls are TRBV10-3 and TRBJ2-1; TRBD2 aligns across 7 bases. Germline CDR1 ENHRY, CDR2 SYGVKD. The CDR3 is 18 residues long. The V segment lost 2 bases and the J segment 0 bases; nucleotides outside the gene matches: 10. The DNA of the CDR3 is TGTGCCATCAGTGAGCGGGGGATGCGGGAGAGCTCCTACAATGAGCAGTTCTTC. This sequence encodes CAISERGMRESSYNEQFF.

V and J are TRBV27 and TRBJ1-5, with TRBD1 matching 8 bases. J gave up 6 bases and V 5 bases, and 3 bases lay outside the gene matches. The CDR3 is made up of 13 amino acids. Germline CDR1 reads MNHEY; CDR2 reads SMNVEV (reference sequence). The CDR3 here is CASSIQGGQPQHF. The CDR3 region has the DNA TGTGCCAGCAGTATACAGGGGGGTCAGCCCCAGCATTTT.

The chain uses TRBV4-1 and TRBJ1-1; TRBD1 matches at 8 bases. Trimming cost V 4 bases and J 1 base; bases outside gene matches: 5. CDR3 length equals 15 residues. The germline V gene has CDR1 MGHRA and CDR2 YSYEKL. This CDR3 is CASSLEDRANTEAFF. The CDR3 DNA follows: TGCGCCAGCAGCCTAGAGGACAGGGCGAACACTGAAGCTTTCTTT.

About this clone: This CDR3 is also generated by other DNA sequences in the sample. V is TRBV30 and J is TRBJ1-1; no reliable D call. The germline CDR1 and CDR2 sequences are GTSNPN and SVGIG (reference sequence). The V end was cut by 4 bases, the J end by 0 bases, with 3 bases between. CDR3 length: 11 amino acids. CDR3 sequence reads: CAWKLNTEAFF. CDR3 coding DNA: TGTGCCTGGAAGCTGAACACTGAAGCTTTCTTT.

The gene calls are TRBV7-9 and TRBJ2-1; D tentatively fits TRBD1 or TRBD2 (5 bases each). The CDR3 has 12 residues. V was pared by 5 bases and J by 8 bases, with 10 bases between. Germline values: CDR1 SEHNR, CDR2 FQNEAQ (reference sequence). As DNA, the CDR3 is TGTGCCAGCAGCAACGAGGGGTATGAGCAGTTCTTC. It yields the protein CASSNEGYEQFF. Supplemented by reference TRBV7-9 and TRBJ2-1, the full variable domain reads DTGVSQNPRHKITKRGQNVTFRCDPISEHNRLYWYRQTLGQGPEFLTYFQNEAQLEKSRLLSDRFSAERPKGSFSTLEIQRTEQGDSAMYLCASSNEGYEQFFGPGTRLTVL.

The chain employs TRBV13 and TRBJ2-5; tentatively, D is TRBD2 (7 bases). Germline lookup yields CDR1 PRHDT and CDR2 FYEKMQ (reference sequence). V was trimmed by 4 bases and J by 4 bases, leaving 19 bases between them. CDR3 length: 16 residues. This CDR3 is CASSSNREGVRETQYF. The DNA for the CDR3 is TGTGCCAGCAGCTCTAACAGGGAGGGTGTCAGAGAGACCCAGTACTTC. The full variable domain, with the rest looked up from reference TRBV13 and TRBJ2-5, is AAGVIQSPRHLIKEKRETATLKCYPIPRHDTVYWYQQGPGQDPQFLISFYEKMQSDKGSIPDRFSAQQFSDYHSELNMSSLELGDSALYFCASSSNREGVRETQYFGPGTRLLVL.

The chain is built from TRBV2 and TRBJ2-1; D unresolved. Germline V gene sequence: CDR1 SNHLY, CDR2 FYNNEI. The CDR3 contains 15 residues. V gave up 3 bases and J gave up 3 bases, with 12 bases separating them. CDR3 nucleotides: TGTGCCAGCAGTGATTTGGTATCGGGCTACAATGAGCAGTTCTTC. Translated, it gives CASSDLVSGYNEQFF.

The rearrangement joins TRBV6-5 to TRBJ2-1; D unresolved. The germline CDR1 and CDR2 sequences are MNHEY and SVGAGI. The V end was cut by 2 bases, the J end by 4 bases, with 15 bases between. CDR3 length: 16 residues. CDR3 in amino acids: CASSYILEQAYNEQFF. The CDR3 DNA follows: TGTGCCAGCAGTTACATCCTAGAACAAGCGTACAATGAGCAGTTCTTC.

Details on this clone: Other DNA sequences in this specimen translate into the identical CDR3. The rearrangement joins TRBV25-1 to TRBJ2-1; no definite D call. Trimming stripped 0 bases from V and 7 bases from J, with 4 bases between. Germline loops: CDR1 MGHDK, CDR2 SYGVNS. CDR3 length: 12 amino acids. The CDR3 region has the DNA TGTGCCAGCAGTGAATATAGGAATGAGCAGTTCTTC. Translation gives CASSEYRNEQFF. The variable domain in full, completed from reference TRBV25-1 and TRBJ2-1, reads EADIYQTPRYLVIGTGKKITLECSQTMGHDKMYWYQQDPGMELHLIHYSYGVNSTEKGDLSSESTVSRIRTEHFPLTLESARPSHTSQYLCASSEYRNEQFFGPGTRLTVL.

This clone was observed once. The chain joins TRBV6-5 to TRBJ2-7; 11 bases fit TRBD2. CDR1 and CDR2 from the germline V gene are MNHEY and SVGAGI. The CDR3 contains 16 residues. The V gene end was trimmed by 1 base and the J gene end by 3 bases; junction bases not matched to a gene: 5. CDR3 residues: CASSYFTSGSLYEQYF. Written as DNA, the CDR3 is TGTGCCAGCAGTTACTTTACTAGCGGGAGTCTCTACGAGCAGTACTTC.

The gene calls are TRBV25-1 and TRBJ2-3, with 8 nucleotides matching TRBD1. Trimming removed 5 bases from V and 4 bases from J; junction bases left unmatched: 5. This CDR3 is 14 amino acids long. The germline CDR1 and CDR2 sequences are MGHDK and SYGVNS. CDR3 nucleotides: TGTGCCAGCAGTCGGACAGGGACCTCAGATACGCAGTATTTT. This gives the protein CASSRTGTSDTQYF.

V and J are TRBV4-3 and TRBJ2-7; TRBD2 aligns across 14 bases. The trim removed 4 bases at V and 6 bases at J, leaving 5 bases unmatched. Germline CDR1 LGHNA, CDR2 YSLEER. The CDR3 loop spans 15 amino acids. CDR3 DNA: TGCGCCAGCAGCCGCGGGACTAGCGGGAGTGGCGAGCAGTACTTC. The encoded protein is CASSRGTSGSGEQYF.

The V call is TRBV6-4, the J call TRBJ1-5; D is uncertain. The V end was cut by 10 bases, the J end by 2 bases, with 15 bases between. CDR1 is MRHNA, CDR2 SNTAGT, per germline. The CDR3 consists of 14 residues. CDR3 region: CAISNRGGNQPQHF. The CDR3 DNA sequence: TGTGCCATCTCGAATAGAGGCGGCAATCAGCCCCAGCATTTT.

The genes are TRBV19 and TRBJ1-5, with TRBD1 matching over 8 bases. Germline V gene lookup returns CDR1 LNHDA and CDR2 SQIVND (reference sequence). CDR3 size: 15 residues. V dropped 5 bases and J dropped 2; count of bases not matched to a gene: 5. CDR3 nucleotides: TGTGCCAGTAGTCAAGTGACAGGGGGCAATCAGCCCCAGCATTTT. Encoded protein: CASSQVTGGNQPQHF.

The CDR3, as DNA: TGTGCCAGCAGCGCTACAGGGAGAAATGAGCAGTTCTTC. Residues: CASSATGRNEQFF. The chain has TRBV13 and TRBJ2-1, with a tentative D call TRBD1 (6 bases). Trimming removed 5 bases from V and 7 bases from J, with 12 bases in between. This CDR3 is 13 amino acids long. Germline V gene lookup returns CDR1 PRHDT and CDR2 FYEKMQ (reference sequence).

The count of this clone is one. This chain links TRBV5-1 with TRBJ2-1, with TRBD2 matching 9 bases. Per the germline V gene, CDR1 is SGHRS and CDR2 is YFSETQ. The CDR3 loop spans 17 amino acids. Unmatched junction bases numbered 12, after V lost 6 bases and J lost 2 bases. The CDR3 nucleotides read TGCGCCAGCAACTCCCGGGGCGGGAGGGCCGCCTACAATGAGCAGTTCTTC. Translated, it gives CASNSRGGRAAYNEQFF.

This clone was observed a single time. This chain joins TRBV4-1 and TRBJ2-7, with TRBD2 identical over 8 bases. The CDR3 has 13 amino acids. CDR1 is MGHRA, CDR2 YSYEKL, per germline. The V and J ends lost 8 bases and 5 bases, in that order; junction bases with no gene match: 8. CDR3 nucleotide sequence: TGCGCCAGCGCCCCCGGGGGGGTACACGAGCAGTACTTC. It yields the protein CASAPGGVHEQYF.

As regards this clone: This specimen includes other DNA sequences encoding the same CDR3. The chain is built from TRBV13 and TRBJ2-7; D ambiguous. This CDR3 contains 13 residues. The V gene lost 1 base and the J gene lost 2 bases, with 6 bases spanning the gap. CDR1 and CDR2 (germline): PRHDT, FYEKMQ (reference sequence). This CDR3 is CASSLAGPYEQYF. CDR3 sequence (DNA): TGTGCCAGCAGCTTAGCGGGCCCCTACGAGCAGTACTTC.

This clone was seen only once. This sample includes further DNA sequences coding for the same CDR3. The chain couples TRBV12-5 to TRBJ1-1; D may be TRBD1 (5 bases). CDR3 length: 13 amino acids. V lost 3 bases and J lost 1, with 6 bases in between. The germline gives CDR1 LGHNT, CDR2 FRNRAP. CDR3 in amino acids: CASGLRGNTEAFF. The CDR3 coding sequence is TGTGCTAGTGGTTTAAGGGGGAACACTGAAGCTTTCTTT. Variable domain in full (rest from reference TRBV12-5 and TRBJ1-1): DARVTQTPRHKVTEMGQEVTMRCQPILGHNTVFWYRQTMMQGLELLAYFRNRAPLDDSGMPKDRFSAEMPDATLATLKIQPSEPRDSAVYFCASGLRGNTEAFFGQGTRLTVV.

The rearrangement links TRBV7-6 to TRBJ1-2; D not resolved. V lost 5 bases, J lost 4 bases, and 20 bases lay in between. Per the germline V gene, CDR1 is SGHVS and CDR2 is FNYEAQ. The CDR3 runs to 16 residues. The CDR3 DNA reads as TGTGCCAGCAGCCCGAGGGATGGAGGAGGCGGCTATGGCTACACCTTC. Translated, it gives CASSPRDGGGGYGYTF.

This chain connects TRBV4-1 to TRBJ1-5; TRBD1 might be the D (6 bases). The germline gives CDR1 MGHRA, CDR2 YSYEKL. This CDR3 contains 16 residues. V was shortened by 4 bases and J by 2 bases, with 15 bases between the two germline ends. CDR3 sequence reads: CASSPQGFDRNQPQHF. The CDR3 DNA follows: TGCGCCAGCAGCCCACAGGGTTTTGATCGCAATCAGCCCCAGCATTTT.

The V gene is TRBV2, the J gene TRBJ2-3; D unclear. The CDR3 consists of 13 residues. V dropped 7 bases and J dropped 0 bases, with 8 bases sitting between them. In germline, CDR1 is SNHLY, CDR2 FYNNEI. The CDR3, as DNA: TGTGCCAGCAAGGCGGATAGCACAGATACGCAGTATTTT. Translating it yields CASKADSTDTQYF.

The chain has TRBV21-1 and TRBJ1-5. TRBV21-1 has pseudogene status. The CDR3 has 18 amino acids. The CDR3 here is CASSSSLEVGGVDQPQHF. The CDR3 DNA sequence: TGTGCCAGCAGCTCGTCCCTGGAGGTTGGAGGGGTCGATCAGCCCCAGCATTTT.

This chain connects TRBV29-1 to TRBJ2-1; 9 bases line up with TRBD1. V lost 3 bases and J lost 0; bases outside the gene matches: 3. The CDR3 is 15 residues long. Germline lookup yields CDR1 SQVTM and CDR2 ANQGSEA. The CDR3 region has the DNA TGCAGCGTTGAGGGGGACAGGGACTCCTACAATGAGCAGTTCTTC. It yields the protein CSVEGDRDSYNEQFF.

A single count supports this clone. V and J are TRBV6-5 and TRBJ1-5; D may be TRBD1 (5 bases). Per the germline V gene, CDR1 is MNHEY and CDR2 is SVGAGI. V gave up 6 bases and J gave up 6 bases, with 18 bases separating them. CDR3 length: 15 amino acids. The CDR3: CASSPIGGDGQPQHF. The CDR3 region has the DNA TGTGCCAGCAGCCCCATCGGGGGGGATGGTCAGCCCCAGCATTTT.

The chain combines TRBV6-1 with TRBJ2-5; D may correspond to TRBD1 or TRBD2 (5 bases each). V shed 7 bases and J shed 0 bases, with 9 bases lying between them. Germline V CDR1 and CDR2: MNHNS, SASEGT. CDR3 length equals 13 residues. CDR3 loop: CASNPGHQETQYF. For the CDR3, the DNA is TGTGCCAGCAACCCGGGACACCAAGAGACCCAGTACTTC.

This clone has only one observation. This rearrangement joins TRBV9 to TRBJ1-4; the match to TRBD1 covers 11 bases. Germline trimming cut 3 bases from V and 0 bases from J; bases unmatched to any gene: 10. The CDR3 consists of 19 residues. The V gene's germline CDR1 is SGDLS and CDR2 YYNGEE. Here the CDR3 DNA reads TGTGCCAGCAGCGCCTCCGGGACAGGGGGATCCTCAACTAATGAAAAACTGTTTTTT. Its protein product is CASSASGTGGSSTNEKLFF. The full variable domain, completed using reference TRBV9 and TRBJ1-4, is DSGVTQTPKHLITATGQRVTLRCSPRSGDLSVYWYQQSLDQGLQFLIQYYNGEERAKGNILERFSAQQFPDLHSELNLSSLELGDSALYFCASSASGTGGSSTNEKLFFGSGTQLSVL.

V and J are TRBV11-2 and TRBJ2-2, with TRBD2 matching over 12 bases. The V segment lost 3 bases and the J segment 8 bases; nucleotides outside the gene matches: 4. Per germline, CDR1 SGHAT and CDR2 FQNNGV. This CDR3 is 15 amino acids long. The CDR3 DNA sequence: TGTGCCAGCAGCTTGAGACTAGCGGGAGTAGGGGAGCTGTTTTTT. It encodes CASSLRLAGVGELFF.

Regarding this clone: Other DNA sequences within the sample encode an identical CDR3. DNA of the CDR3: TGCGCCAGCAGTCCAGGGGGAGATACGCAGTATTTT. Translated: CASSPGGDTQYF. The V gene is TRBV5-1, the J gene TRBJ2-3, with TRBD1 identical over 7 bases. Germline assignment: CDR1 SGHRS and CDR2 YFSETQ. V shed 5 bases and J 5 bases; nucleotides not matched to a gene: 2. The length of the CDR3 is 12 residues.

V is TRBV30 and J is TRBJ2-2; possibly TRBD2 for D (5 bases). There are 14 residues in the CDR3. V lost 3 bases, J lost 4 bases, and 12 bases lay in between. The V gene's germline CDR1 is GTSNPN and CDR2 SVGIG (reference sequence). Here the CDR3 DNA reads TGTGCCTGGAGCCTGAGAGGAGGCACCGGGGAGCTGTTTTTT. Its translation: CAWSLRGGTGELFF.

The V and J genes are TRBV9 and TRBJ2-2; D is unresolved. Germline lookup yields CDR1 SGDLS and CDR2 YYNGEE. CDR3 size: 14 residues. The V and J ends lost 7 bases and 0 bases respectively, with 10 bases between them. CDR3 region: CASQPGTNTGELFF. The CDR3 coding sequence is TGTGCCAGCCAACCCGGTACGAACACCGGGGAGCTGTTTTTT.

This clone was picked up one time. At the DNA level, this CDR3 is encoded by other sequences in the same sample as well. The chain combines TRBV6-1 with TRBJ2-7; a possible D gene is TRBD2 (5 bases). The V gene's germline CDR1 is MNHNS and CDR2 SASEGT. This CDR3 is 13 amino acids long. V was cut by 6 bases and J by 0 bases, with 9 bases left in between. CDR3 nucleotide sequence: TGTGCCAGCAGCTGGACTGACTCCTACGAGCAGTACTTC. This translates into CASSWTDSYEQYF.